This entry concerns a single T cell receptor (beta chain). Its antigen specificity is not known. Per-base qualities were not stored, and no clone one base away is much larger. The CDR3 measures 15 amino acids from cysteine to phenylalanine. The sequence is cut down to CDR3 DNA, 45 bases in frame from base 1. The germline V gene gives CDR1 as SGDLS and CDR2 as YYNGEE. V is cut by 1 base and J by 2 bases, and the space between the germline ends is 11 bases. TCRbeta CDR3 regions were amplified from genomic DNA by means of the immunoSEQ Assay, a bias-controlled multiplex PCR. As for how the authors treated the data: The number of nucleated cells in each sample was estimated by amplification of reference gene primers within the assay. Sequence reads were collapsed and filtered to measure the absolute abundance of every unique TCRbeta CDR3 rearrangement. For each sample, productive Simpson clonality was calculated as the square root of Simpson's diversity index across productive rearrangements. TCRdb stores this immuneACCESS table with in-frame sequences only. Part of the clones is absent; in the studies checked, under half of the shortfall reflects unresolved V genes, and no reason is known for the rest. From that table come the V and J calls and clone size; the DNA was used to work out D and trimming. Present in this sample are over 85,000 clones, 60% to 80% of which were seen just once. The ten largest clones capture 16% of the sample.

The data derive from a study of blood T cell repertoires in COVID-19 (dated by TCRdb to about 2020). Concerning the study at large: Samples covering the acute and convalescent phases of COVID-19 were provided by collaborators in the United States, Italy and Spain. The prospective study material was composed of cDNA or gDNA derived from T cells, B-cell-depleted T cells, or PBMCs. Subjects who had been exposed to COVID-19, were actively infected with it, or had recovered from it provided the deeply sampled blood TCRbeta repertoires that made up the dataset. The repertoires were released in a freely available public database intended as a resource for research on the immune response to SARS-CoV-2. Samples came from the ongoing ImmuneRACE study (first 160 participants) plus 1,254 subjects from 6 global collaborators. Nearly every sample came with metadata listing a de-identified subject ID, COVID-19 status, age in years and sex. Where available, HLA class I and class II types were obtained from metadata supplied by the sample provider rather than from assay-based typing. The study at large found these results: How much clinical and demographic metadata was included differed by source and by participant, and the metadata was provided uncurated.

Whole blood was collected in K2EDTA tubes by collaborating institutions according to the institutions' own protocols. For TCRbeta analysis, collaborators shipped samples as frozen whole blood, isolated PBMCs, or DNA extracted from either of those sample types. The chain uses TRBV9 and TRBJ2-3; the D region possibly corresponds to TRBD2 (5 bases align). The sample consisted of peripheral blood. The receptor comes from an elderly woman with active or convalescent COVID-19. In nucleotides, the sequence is TGTGCCAGCAGCGTATGGAGCGGCATCACAGATACGCAGTATTTT. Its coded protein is CASSVWSGITDTQYF.